The 17 T cell receptor beta chains below come from one sample, sequenced in a study of T cell responses to AZD1222 COVID-19 vaccine. The repertoire was sequenced with immunoSEQ multiplex PCR; TCRdb's copy has only in-frame clones and lacks some. This sample has approximately 200,000 clones, with approximately 90% found just once. The sample consisted of peripheral blood, taken 28 days after the second AZD1222 dose. The receptor set was obtained from an adult who received the AZD1222 COVID-19 vaccine.

The count of this clone is one. CDR3 in amino acids: CASSIGRWGTDTQYF. The CDR3 DNA reads as TGTGCCAGTAGTATAGGGAGGTGGGGCACAGATACGCAGTATTTT. The chain has TRBV19 and TRBJ2-3; D may be TRBD2 (5 bases). Germline V gives CDR1 LNHDA, CDR2 SQIVND (reference sequence). The CDR3 is made up of 15 amino acids. Between the trimmed V and J ends, which lost 1 base and 1 base, there was a span of 9 bases.

V is TRBV30 and J is TRBJ1-2; no clear D. Germline V gene sequence: CDR1 GTSNPN, CDR2 SVGIG (reference sequence). CDR3 length: 13 amino acids. Trimming shortened V by 0 bases and J by 5 bases, and 10 bases separated the two germline ends. CDR3 protein: CAWSVLQGYGYTF. DNA of the CDR3: TGTGCCTGGAGTGTACTACAAGGGTATGGCTACACCTTC.

This clone has only a few counts. The V gene is TRBV12-3 or TRBV12-4, the J gene TRBJ2-3, with D hard to call. The CDR3 contains 12 residues. Trimming left V 5 bases short and J 8 bases short, with 11 bases between. The CDR3 loop is CASSQGPVTQYF. As DNA, the CDR3 is TGTGCCAGCAGTCAAGGGCCCGTTACGCAGTATTTT.

The genes are TRBV5-1 and TRBJ1-4; TRBD1 matches at 8 bases. Germline V gives CDR1 SGHRS, CDR2 YFSETQ. The CDR3 runs 14 residues. The V and J ends lost 2 bases and 8 bases, in that order; junction bases with no gene match: 5. The CDR3 reads CASSFTGGDEKLFF. For the CDR3, the DNA is TGCGCCAGCAGCTTTACAGGGGGAGACGAAAAACTGTTTTTT. The full variable domain, with the rest looked up from reference TRBV5-1 and TRBJ1-4, is KAGVTQTPRYLIKTRGQQVTLSCSPISGHRSVSWYQQTPGQGLQFLFEYFSETQRNKGNFPGRFSGRQFSNSRSEMNVSTLELGDSALYLCASSFTGGDEKLFFGSGTQLSVL.

This clone has just one count. The J gene is TRBJ2-6, the V gene TRBV6-4; TRBD1 matches 10 bases. The CDR3 covers 16 residues. CDR1 MRHNA and CDR2 SNTAGT come from the germline V gene. Unmatched junction bases numbered 2, after V lost 6 bases and J lost 0 bases. In nucleotides, the CDR3 is TGTGCCAGCAGCGGGACAGGGGACTCTGGGGCCAACGTCCTGACTTTC. This gives the protein CASSGTGDSGANVLTF.

This clone has just a few counts. The CDR3 DNA sequence: TGTGCCAGCCGGCAGGGGTACACCGGGGAGCTGTTTTTT. Amino acids: CASRQGYTGELFF. V is TRBV6-1 and J is TRBJ2-2; a weak D match, TRBD1 (6 bases). Trimming stripped 8 bases from V and 3 bases from J, with 10 bases between. The CDR3 is 13 amino acids. Germline lookup yields CDR1 MNHNS and CDR2 SASEGT.

Notes on this clone: The sample holds other DNA sequences that translate to the same CDR3. The chain joins TRBV12-3 or TRBV12-4 to TRBJ1-1; TRBD1 agrees at 8 bases. Unmatched junction bases numbered 1, after V lost 5 bases and J lost 8 bases. CDR3 length: 11 residues. The CDR3 sequence: CASSQGAEAFF. The CDR3 DNA reads TGTGCCAGCAGTCAGGGGGCCGAAGCTTTCTTT.

The genes are TRBV5-1 and TRBJ2-1, with TRBD2 as a possible D gene (6 bases). The CDR3 consists of 15 residues. V lost 1 base, J lost 8 bases, and 16 bases lay in between. Germline CDR1 and CDR2: SGHRS and YFSETQ. CDR3 nucleotide sequence: TGCGCCAGCAGCTTGCGGGGAAACGGAGGGGATGAGCAGTTCTTC. It is translated as CASSLRGNGGDEQFF.

The CDR3 here is CAIRTVNSPLHF. CDR3 nucleotides: TGTGCCATCAGGACGGTCAATTCACCCCTCCACTTT. The rearrangement joins TRBV10-3 to TRBJ1-6; no firm D call. This CDR3 is built from 12 residues. Looked up from germline, CDR1 is ENHRY and CDR2 is SYGVKD. V lost 6 bases to trimming and J lost 7 bases, with 7 bases between them.

The CDR3: CASSFSTGGNQPQHF. CDR3 in DNA: TGTGCCAGCAGCTTCTCTACCGGAGGCAATCAGCCCCAGCATTTT. This rearrangement joins TRBV7-9 to TRBJ1-5, with D uncertain. Per the germline V gene, CDR1 is SEHNR and CDR2 is FQNEAQ (reference sequence). The CDR3 spans 15 residues. Trimming cost V 3 bases and J 2 bases, with 11 bases left between them.

The chain is built from TRBV6-5 and TRBJ1-1, with D uncertain. V was shortened by 6 bases and J by 4 bases, with 12 bases between the two germline ends. CDR1 is MNHEY and CDR2 is SVGAGI in the germline V gene. The CDR3 contains 13 residues. The CDR3 region is CASSDGSSTEAFF. The CDR3 DNA sequence: TGTGCCAGCAGCGACGGATCTAGCACTGAAGCTTTCTTT.

The chain employs TRBV2 and TRBJ1-2; D not resolved. Germline-derived CDR1 and CDR2 are SNHLY and FYNNEI. This CDR3 region has 12 residues. V was pared by 4 bases and J by 4 bases, with 7 bases between. The CDR3 loop reads CASSGTPYGYTF. The CDR3 DNA follows: TGTGCCAGCAGTGGGACCCCCTATGGCTACACCTTC.

The chain combines TRBV7-3 with TRBJ2-2; D is possibly TRBD2 (6 bases). The ends were cut back, 5 bases at V and 1 base at J, with 14 bases in the middle. From germline, CDR1 is SGHTA and CDR2 FQGTGA. CDR3 length: 16 amino acids. Written as DNA, the CDR3 is TGTGCCAGCAGCACTACCGGAGGGCTGAACACCGGGGAGCTGTTTTTT. Amino acids: CASSTTGGLNTGELFF. The full variable domain, its missing parts supplied by reference TRBV7-3 and TRBJ2-2, is GAGVSQTPSNKVTEKGKYVELRCDPISGHTALYWYRQSLGQGPEFLIYFQGTGAADDSGLPNDRFFAVRPEGSVSTLKIQRTERGDSAVYLCASSTTGGLNTGELFFGEGSRLTVL.

This chain links TRBV28 with TRBJ1-5; no reliable D call. The CDR3 extends over 15 amino acids. From germline, CDR1 is MDHEN and CDR2 SYDVKM. The V and J ends lost 2 bases and 4 bases respectively, with 12 bases between them. The CDR3 spells CASSLTSGQNQPQHF. CDR3 DNA: TGTGCCAGCAGTTTAACGTCTGGGCAGAATCAGCCCCAGCATTTT.

The rearrangement uses TRBV30 and TRBJ1-3; no definite D call. The CDR3 loop spans 16 amino acids. The germline V and J ends were trimmed by 0 bases and 0 bases, with 12 bases remaining between them. The germline gives CDR1 GTSNPN, CDR2 SVGIG (reference sequence). This CDR3 reads CAWSVAVTSSGNTIYF. In DNA form, the CDR3 reads TGTGCCTGGAGTGTAGCTGTCACGAGCTCTGGAAACACCATATATTTT.

This clone was picked up a small number of times. The chain joins TRBV3-1 (or the pseudogene TRBV3-2) to TRBJ1-6; TRBD1 agrees at 7 bases. The CDR3 has 14 residues. Germline lookup yields CDR1 LGHDT and CDR2 YNNKEL (reference sequence). V gave up 4 bases and J gave up 7 bases; unmatched junction bases: 4. The CDR3 loop reads CASSLQGPNSPLHF. The CDR3, as DNA: TGTGCCAGCAGCCTACAGGGGCCCAATTCACCCCTCCACTTT.

The V gene is TRBV18, the J gene TRBJ1-5; possible D gene TRBD1, 6 bases. V gave up 6 bases and J gave up 4 bases, with 13 bases separating them. Germline values: CDR1 KGHSH, CDR2 LQKENI. The CDR3 runs 14 residues. CDR3 nucleotide sequence: TGTGCCAGCTCCCCCCAACAGGGTAATCAGCCCCAGCATTTT. As protein: CASSPQQGNQPQHF.